These T cell receptor beta chains were read from a single sample in a study of blood T cells in healthy people across ages. TCRdb independently ran MiXCR on the 5' RACE reads; one entry per CDR3 protein. Of 600,000 to 900,000 distinct CDR3 sequences listed, around 25% were seen once; the top ten hold under 3%. Another study also made use of these data, one on T cells of mothers and their children.

Sequenced: blood. These TCRs come from a boy aged 5 to 17 in good health. Each CDR3 is given with its conserved first and last residue. The D gene is left open where the match is weak. Size tells how often a clone was seen (once, few, many) or the class of an expanded clone, and some rows leave it out.

v_call,d_call,j_call,clone_size,cdr3_nt,cdr3_aa
TRBV28,TRBD1,TRBJ1-2,few,TGTGCCAGCAGTTTCCCCGGGAGGACAGGAGAGGGCTATGGCTACACCTTC,CASSFPGRTGEGYGYTF
TRBV6-2/TRBV6-3,.,TRBJ2-3,.,TGTGCCAGCAGCCGGAGGGAGAGACGGAGCACAGATACGCAGTATTTT,CASSRRERRSTDTQYF
TRBV5-6,TRBD1,TRBJ2-7,many,TGTGCCAGCAGCTTTACGGGACAGGGCTCCTACGAGCAGTACTTC,CASSFTGQGSYEQYF
TRBV2,.,TRBJ1-4,.,TGTGCCAGCTCCCATGCCGACGGTAAAGAAAAACTGTTTTTT,CASSHADGKEKLFF
TRBV6-6,.,TRBJ1-4,few,TGTGCCAGCAGTTACTCGATAGGGTTGGGGGAAAAACTGTTTTTT,CASSYSIGLGEKLFF
TRBV4-2,TRBD2,TRBJ2-5,once,TGTGCCAGCAGCCAGGGAATAGCGGGGGCTAAAGGTGAAGAGACCCAGTACTTC,CASSQGIAGAKGEETQYF
TRBV2,TRBD2,TRBJ2-7,.,TGTGCCAACAAGGAGCGGGGAACATTAAGTGTTTACGAGCAGTACTTC,CANKERGTLSVYEQYF
TRBV3-1,TRBD1,TRBJ1-4,.,TGTGCCAGCTCACCAGGGACAGTCAATGAAAAACTGTTTTTT,CASSPGTVNEKLFF
TRBV7-6,TRBD2,TRBJ2-3,few,TGTGCCAGCAGGGGGGGAGCGGGGGGGCCGGCAGATACGCAGTATTTT,CASRGGAGGPADTQYF
TRBV20-1,TRBD1,TRBJ2-3,.,TGCAGTTCACAGGGGGTGGATCCAGATACGCAGTATTTT,CSSQGVDPDTQYF
TRBV25-1,TRBD1,TRBJ1-4,few,TGTGCCAGCAGTGACGACAGGGGGGTGGATGAAAAACTGTTTTTT,CASSDDRGVDEKLFF
TRBV20-1,TRBD1,TRBJ2-3,.,TGCAGTGCTAGTTGGGACAGGGGTCCAGATACGCAGTATTTT,CSASWDRGPDTQYF
TRBV12-5,.,TRBJ2-2,.,TGTGCTAGTGGTCTCAGGGGGGTAGACACCGGGGAGCTGTTTTTT,CASGLRGVDTGELFF
TRBV20-1,.,TRBJ1-4,.,TGCAGTGCTCGAGATTCTGCTAATGAAAAACTGTTTTTT,CSARDSANEKLFF
TRBV5-6,.,TRBJ1-4,few,TGTGCCAACAGCCGATCGGCAGACCCTATTTACTCAACTAATGAAAAACTGTTTTTT,CANSRSADPIYSTNEKLFF
TRBV7-9,.,TRBJ2-5,.,TGTGCCCCAGGGGCAGGGGAGACCCAGTACTTC,CAPGAGETQYF